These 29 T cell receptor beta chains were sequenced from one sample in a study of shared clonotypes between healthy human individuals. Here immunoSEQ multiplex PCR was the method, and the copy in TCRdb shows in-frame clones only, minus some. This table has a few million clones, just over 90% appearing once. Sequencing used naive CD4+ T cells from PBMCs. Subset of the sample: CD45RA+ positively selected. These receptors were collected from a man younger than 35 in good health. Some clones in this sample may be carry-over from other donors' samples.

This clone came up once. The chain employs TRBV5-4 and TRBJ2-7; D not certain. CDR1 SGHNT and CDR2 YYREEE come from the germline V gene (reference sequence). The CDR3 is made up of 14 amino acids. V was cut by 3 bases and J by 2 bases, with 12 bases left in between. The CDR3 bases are TGTGCCAGCAGCTCTGGGGATACTCCCTACGAGCAGTACTTC. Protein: CASSSGDTPYEQYF.

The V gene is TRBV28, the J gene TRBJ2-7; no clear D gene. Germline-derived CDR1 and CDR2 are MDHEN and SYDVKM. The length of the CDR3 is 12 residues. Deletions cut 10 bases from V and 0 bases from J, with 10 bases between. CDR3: CATGSTSYEQYF. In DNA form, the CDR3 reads TGTGCCACCGGAAGCACCTCCTACGAGCAGTACTTC.

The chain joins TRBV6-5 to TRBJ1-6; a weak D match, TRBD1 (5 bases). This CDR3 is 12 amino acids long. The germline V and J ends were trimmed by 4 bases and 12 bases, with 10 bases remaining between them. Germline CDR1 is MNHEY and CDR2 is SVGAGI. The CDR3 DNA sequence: TGTGCCAGCAGTTCGGACGGGGGACCCCTCCACTTT. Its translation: CASSSDGGPLHF.

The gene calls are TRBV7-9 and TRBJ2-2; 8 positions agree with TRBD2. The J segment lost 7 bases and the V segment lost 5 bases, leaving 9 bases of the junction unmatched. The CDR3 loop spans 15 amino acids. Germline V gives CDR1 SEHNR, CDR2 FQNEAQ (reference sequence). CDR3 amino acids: CASSNQRELVGELFF. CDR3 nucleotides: TGTGCCAGCAGCAACCAGCGGGAGTTGGTCGGGGAGCTGTTTTTT.

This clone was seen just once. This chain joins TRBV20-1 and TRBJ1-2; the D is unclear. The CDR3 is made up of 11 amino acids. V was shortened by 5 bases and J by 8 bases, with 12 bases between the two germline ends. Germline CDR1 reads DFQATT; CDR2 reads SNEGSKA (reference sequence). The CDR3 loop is CSAPRAGGYTF. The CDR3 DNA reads TGCAGTGCTCCCCGGGCCGGAGGCTACACCTTC.

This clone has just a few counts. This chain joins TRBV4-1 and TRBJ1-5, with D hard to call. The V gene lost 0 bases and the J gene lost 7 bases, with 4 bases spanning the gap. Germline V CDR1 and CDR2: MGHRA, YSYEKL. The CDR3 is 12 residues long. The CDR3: CASSQEGQPQHF. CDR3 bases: TGCGCCAGCAGCCAAGAGGGGCAGCCCCAGCATTTT.

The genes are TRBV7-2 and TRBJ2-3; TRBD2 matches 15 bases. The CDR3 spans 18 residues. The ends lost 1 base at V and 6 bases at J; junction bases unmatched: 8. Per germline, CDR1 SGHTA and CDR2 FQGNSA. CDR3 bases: TGTGCCAGCAGCTTAGGAGGACTAGCGGGAGGGCTGGGGGATACGCAGTATTTT. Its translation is CASSLGGLAGGLGDTQYF.

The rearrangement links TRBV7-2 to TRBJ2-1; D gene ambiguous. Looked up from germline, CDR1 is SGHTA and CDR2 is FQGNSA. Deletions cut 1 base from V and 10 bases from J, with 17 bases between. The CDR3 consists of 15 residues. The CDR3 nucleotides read TGTGCCAGCAGCTTAGAATCGCGTCTGGCAGCCGAGCAGTTCTTC. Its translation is CASSLESRLAAEQFF.

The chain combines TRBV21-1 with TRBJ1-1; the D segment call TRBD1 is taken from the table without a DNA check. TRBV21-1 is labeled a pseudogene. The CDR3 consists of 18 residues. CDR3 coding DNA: TGTGCCAGCAGCAAAGATCGAGACAGGGGCATTCCGAACACTGAAGCTTTCTTT. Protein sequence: CASSKDRDRGIPNTEAFF.

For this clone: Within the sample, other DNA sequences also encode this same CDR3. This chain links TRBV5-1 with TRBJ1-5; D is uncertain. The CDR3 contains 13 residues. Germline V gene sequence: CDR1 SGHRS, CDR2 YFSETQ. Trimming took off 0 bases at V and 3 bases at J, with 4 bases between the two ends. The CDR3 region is CASSLGNNQPQHF. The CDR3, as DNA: TGCGCCAGCAGCTTGGGAAACAATCAGCCCCAGCATTTT.

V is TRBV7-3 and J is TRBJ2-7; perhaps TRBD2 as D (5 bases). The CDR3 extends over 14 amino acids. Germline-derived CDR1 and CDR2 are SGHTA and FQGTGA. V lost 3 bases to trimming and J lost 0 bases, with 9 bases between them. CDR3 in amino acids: CASSLGSGSYEQYF. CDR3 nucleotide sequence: TGTGCCAGCAGCTTGGGGAGCGGCTCCTACGAGCAGTACTTC.

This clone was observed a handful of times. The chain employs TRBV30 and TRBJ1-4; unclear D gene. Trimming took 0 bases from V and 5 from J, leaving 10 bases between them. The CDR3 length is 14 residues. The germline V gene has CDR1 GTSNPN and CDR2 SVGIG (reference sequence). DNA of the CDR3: TGTGCCTGGAGTGTATGGCAGAAGAATGAAAAACTGTTTTTT. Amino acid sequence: CAWSVWQKNEKLFF. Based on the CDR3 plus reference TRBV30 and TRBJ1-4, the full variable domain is SQTIHQWPATLVQPVGSPLSLECTVEGTSNPNLYWYRQAAGRGLQLLFYSVGIGQISSEVPQNLSASRPQDRQFILSSKKLLLSDSGFYLCAWSVWQKNEKLFFGSGTQLSVL.

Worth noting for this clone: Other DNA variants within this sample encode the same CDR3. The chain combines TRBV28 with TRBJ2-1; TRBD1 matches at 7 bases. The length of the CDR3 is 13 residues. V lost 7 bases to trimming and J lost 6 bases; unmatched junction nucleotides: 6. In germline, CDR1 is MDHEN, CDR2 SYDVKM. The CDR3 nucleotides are TGTGCCAGCACTCCGGGACAGCCCAATGAGCAGTTCTTC. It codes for CASTPGQPNEQFF.

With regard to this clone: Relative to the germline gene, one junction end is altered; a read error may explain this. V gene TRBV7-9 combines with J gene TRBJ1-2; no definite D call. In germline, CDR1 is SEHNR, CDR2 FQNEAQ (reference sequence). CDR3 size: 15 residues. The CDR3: CASSQSTRTHQGYTF. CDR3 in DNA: TGCGCCAGCAGCCAATCGACTAGGACCCACCAGGGCTACACCTTC.

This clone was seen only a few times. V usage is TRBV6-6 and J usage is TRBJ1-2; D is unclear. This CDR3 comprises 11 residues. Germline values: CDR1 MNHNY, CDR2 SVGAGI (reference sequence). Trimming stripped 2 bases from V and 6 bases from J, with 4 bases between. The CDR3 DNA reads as TGTGCCAGCAGTTACCTTGATGGCTACACCTTC. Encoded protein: CASSYLDGYTF.

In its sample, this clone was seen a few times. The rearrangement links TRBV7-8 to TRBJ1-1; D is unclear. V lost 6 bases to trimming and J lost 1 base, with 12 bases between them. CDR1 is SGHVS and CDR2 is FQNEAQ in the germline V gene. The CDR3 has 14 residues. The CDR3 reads CASRGWRANTEAFF. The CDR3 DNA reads TGTGCCAGCAGGGGCTGGAGGGCGAACACTGAAGCTTTCTTT. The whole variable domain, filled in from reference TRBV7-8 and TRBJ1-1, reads GAGVSQSPRYKVAKRGQDVALRCDPISGHVSLFWYQQALGQGPEFLTYFQNEAQLDKSGLPSDRFFAERPEGSVSTLKIQRTQQEDSAVYLCASRGWRANTEAFFGQGTRLTVV.

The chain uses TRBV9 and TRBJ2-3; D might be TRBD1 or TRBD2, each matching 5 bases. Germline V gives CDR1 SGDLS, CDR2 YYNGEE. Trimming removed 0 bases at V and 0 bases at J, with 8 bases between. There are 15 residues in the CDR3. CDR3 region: CASSVGDGSTDTQYF. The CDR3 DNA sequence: TGTGCCAGCAGCGTAGGGGACGGCAGCACAGATACGCAGTATTTT.

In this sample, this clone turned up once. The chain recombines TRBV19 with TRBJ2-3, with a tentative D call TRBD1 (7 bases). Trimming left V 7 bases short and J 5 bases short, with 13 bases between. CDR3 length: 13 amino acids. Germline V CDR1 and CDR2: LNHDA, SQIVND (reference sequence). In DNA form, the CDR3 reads TGTGCCAGTAAGGAGGGGGCAAGAGATACGCAGTATTTT. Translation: CASKEGARDTQYF.

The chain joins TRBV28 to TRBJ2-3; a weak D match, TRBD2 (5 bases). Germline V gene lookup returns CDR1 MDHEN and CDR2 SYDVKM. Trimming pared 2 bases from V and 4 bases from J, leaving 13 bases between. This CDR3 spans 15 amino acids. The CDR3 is CASSLETSRADTQYF. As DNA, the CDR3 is TGTGCCAGCAGTTTAGAAACTAGTCGCGCAGATACGCAGTATTTT.

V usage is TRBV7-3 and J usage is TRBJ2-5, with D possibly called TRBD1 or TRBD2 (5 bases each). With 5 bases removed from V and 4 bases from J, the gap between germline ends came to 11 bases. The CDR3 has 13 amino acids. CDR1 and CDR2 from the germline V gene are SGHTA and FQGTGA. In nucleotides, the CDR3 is TGTGCCAGCAGCCAGGGACCGTCAGAGACCCAGTACTTC. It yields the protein CASSQGPSETQYF.

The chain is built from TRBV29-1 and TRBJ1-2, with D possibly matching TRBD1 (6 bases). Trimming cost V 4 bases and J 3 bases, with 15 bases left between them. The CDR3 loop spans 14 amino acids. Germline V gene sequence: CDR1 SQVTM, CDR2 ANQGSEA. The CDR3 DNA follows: TGCAGCGTTGCTCCGGCCAGGGGTGACTATGGCTACACCTTC. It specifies CSVAPARGDYGYTF.

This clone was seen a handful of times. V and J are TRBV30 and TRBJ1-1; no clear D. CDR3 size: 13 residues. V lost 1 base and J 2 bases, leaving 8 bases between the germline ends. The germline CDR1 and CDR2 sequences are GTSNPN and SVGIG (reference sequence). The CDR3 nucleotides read TGTGCCTGGAGTGCCTATTCTAACACTGAAGCTTTCTTT. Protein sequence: CAWSAYSNTEAFF.

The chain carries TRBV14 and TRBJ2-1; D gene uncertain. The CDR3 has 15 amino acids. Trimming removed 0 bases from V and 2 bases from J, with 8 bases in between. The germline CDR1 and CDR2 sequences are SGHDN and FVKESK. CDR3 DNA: TGTGCCAGCAGCCAAGATAAATGGGCCTACAATGAGCAGTTCTTC. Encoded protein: CASSQDKWAYNEQFF.

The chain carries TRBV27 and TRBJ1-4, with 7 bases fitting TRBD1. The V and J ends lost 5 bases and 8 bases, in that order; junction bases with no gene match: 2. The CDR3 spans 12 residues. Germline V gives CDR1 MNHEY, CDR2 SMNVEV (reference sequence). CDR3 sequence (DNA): TGTGCCAGCAGTATCAGGGGGGAAAAACTGTTTTTT. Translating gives CASSIRGEKLFF.

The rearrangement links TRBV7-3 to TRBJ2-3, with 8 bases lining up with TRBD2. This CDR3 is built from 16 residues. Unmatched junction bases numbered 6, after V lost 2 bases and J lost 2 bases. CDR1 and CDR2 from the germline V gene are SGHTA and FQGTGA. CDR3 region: CASSLGGLGVTDTQYF. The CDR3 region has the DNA TGTGCCAGCAGCTTAGGGGGACTAGGGGTCACAGATACGCAGTATTTT.

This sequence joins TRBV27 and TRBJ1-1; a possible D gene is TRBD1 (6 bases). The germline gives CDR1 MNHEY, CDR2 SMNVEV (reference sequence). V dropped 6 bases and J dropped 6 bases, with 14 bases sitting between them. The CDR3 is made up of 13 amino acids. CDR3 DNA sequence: TGTGCCAGCAGCCGGGGGCCCGACGCTGAAGCTTTCTTT. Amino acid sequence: CASSRGPDAEAFF.

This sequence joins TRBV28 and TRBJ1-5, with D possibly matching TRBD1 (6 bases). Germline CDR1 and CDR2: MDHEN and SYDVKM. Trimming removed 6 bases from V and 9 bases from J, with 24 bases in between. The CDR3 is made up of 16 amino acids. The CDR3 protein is CASRTPNGGPVGPQHF. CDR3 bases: TGTGCCAGCAGAACCCCAAACGGGGGGCCGGTAGGGCCCCAGCATTTT.

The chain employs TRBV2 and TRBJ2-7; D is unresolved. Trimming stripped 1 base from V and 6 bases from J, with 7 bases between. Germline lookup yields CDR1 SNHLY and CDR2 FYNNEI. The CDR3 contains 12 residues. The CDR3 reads CASSEEGVEQYF. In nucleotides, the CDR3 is TGTGCCAGCAGTGAAGAGGGTGTCGAGCAGTACTTC.

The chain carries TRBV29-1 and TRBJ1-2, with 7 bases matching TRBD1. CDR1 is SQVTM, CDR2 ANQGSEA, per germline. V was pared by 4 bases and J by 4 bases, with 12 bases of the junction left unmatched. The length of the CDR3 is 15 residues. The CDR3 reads CSVGHTQGLSYGYTF. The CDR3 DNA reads TGCAGCGTTGGACACACACAGGGGTTGTCCTATGGCTACACCTTC.